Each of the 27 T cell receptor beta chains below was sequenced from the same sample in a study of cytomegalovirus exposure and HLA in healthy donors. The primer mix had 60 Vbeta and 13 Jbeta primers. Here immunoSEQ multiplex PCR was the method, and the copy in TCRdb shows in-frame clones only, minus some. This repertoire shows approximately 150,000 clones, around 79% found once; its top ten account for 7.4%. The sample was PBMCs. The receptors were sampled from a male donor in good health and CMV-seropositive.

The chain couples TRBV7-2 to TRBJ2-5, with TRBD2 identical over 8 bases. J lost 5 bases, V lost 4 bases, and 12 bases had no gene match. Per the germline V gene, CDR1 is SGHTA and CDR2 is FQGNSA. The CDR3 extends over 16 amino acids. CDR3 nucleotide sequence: TGTGCCAGCAGCTCCCTACTCAGCGGGGGTGATGAGACCCAGTACTTC. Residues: CASSSLLSGGDETQYF. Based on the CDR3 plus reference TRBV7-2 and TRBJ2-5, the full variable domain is GAGVSQSPSNKVTEKGKDVELRCDPISGHTALYWYRQSLGQGLEFLIYFQGNSAPDKSGLPSDRFSAERTGGSVSTLTIQRTQQEDSAVYLCASSSLLSGGDETQYFGPGTRLLVL.

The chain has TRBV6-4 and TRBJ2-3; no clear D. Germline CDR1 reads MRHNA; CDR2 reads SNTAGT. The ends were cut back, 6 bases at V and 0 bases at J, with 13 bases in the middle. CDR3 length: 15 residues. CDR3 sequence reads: CASSPQILSTDTQYF. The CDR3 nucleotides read TGTGCCAGCAGCCCACAAATCTTAAGCACAGATACGCAGTATTTT.

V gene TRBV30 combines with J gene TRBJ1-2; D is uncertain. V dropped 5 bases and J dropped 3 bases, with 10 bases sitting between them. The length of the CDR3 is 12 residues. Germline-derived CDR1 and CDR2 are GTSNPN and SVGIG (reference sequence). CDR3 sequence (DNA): TGTGCCTGGGGGCCGCCCTACTATGGCTACACCTTC. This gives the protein CAWGPPYYGYTF.

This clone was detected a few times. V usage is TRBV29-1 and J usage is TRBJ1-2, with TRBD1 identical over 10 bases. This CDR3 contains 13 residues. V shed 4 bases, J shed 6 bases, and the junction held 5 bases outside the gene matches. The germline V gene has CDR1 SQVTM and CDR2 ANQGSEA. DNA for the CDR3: TGCAGCGTTGTTTTGGGACAGGGGAATGGCTACACCTTC. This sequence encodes CSVVLGQGNGYTF.

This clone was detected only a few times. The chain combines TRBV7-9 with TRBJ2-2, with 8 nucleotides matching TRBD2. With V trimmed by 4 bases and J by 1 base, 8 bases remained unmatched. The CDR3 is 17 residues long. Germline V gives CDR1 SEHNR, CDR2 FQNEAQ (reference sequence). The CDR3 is CASSSSVGGENTGELFF. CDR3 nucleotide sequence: TGTGCCAGCAGCTCCTCCGTCGGGGGGGAGAACACCGGGGAGCTGTTTTTT.

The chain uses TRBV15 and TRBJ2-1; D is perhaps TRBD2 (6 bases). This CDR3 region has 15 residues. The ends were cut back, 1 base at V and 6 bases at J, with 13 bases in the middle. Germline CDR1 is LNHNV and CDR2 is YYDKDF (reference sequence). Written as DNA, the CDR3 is TGTGCCACCAGCAGAGTACGGGCGGGGAGCAATGAGCAGTTCTTC. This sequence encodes CATSRVRAGSNEQFF.

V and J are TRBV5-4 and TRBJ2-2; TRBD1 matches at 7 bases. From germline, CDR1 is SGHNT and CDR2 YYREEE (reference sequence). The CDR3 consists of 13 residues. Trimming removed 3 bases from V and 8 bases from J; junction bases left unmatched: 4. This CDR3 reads CASSSQGLGELFF. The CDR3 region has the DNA TGTGCCAGCAGCTCACAGGGGCTAGGGGAGCTGTTTTTT.

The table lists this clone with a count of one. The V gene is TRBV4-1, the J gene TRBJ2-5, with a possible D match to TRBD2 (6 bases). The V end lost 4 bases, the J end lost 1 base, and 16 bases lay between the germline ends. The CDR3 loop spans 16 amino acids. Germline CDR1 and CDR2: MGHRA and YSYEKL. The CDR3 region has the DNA TGCGCCAGCAGCCTCGATGGGAGGACACTCCAAGAGACCCAGTACTTC. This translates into CASSLDGRTLQETQYF.

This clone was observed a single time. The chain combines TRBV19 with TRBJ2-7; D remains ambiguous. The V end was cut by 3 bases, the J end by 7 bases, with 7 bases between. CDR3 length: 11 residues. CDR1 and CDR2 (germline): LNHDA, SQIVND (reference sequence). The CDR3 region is CASSISGEQYF. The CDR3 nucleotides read TGTGCCAGTAGTATTTCGGGTGAGCAGTACTTC.

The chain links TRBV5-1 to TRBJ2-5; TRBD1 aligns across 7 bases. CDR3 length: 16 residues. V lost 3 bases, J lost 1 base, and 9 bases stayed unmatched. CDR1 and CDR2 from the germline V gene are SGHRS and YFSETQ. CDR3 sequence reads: CASSWDSESPQETQYF. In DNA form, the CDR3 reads TGCGCCAGCAGCTGGGACAGTGAGAGCCCCCAAGAGACCCAGTACTTC.

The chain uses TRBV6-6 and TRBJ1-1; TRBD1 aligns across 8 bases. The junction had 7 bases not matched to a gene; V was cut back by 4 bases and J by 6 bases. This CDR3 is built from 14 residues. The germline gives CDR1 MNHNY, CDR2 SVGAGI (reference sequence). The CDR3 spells CASSSTRDRPEAFF. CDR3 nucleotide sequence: TGTGCCAGCAGTTCTACCCGGGACAGGCCTGAAGCTTTCTTT.

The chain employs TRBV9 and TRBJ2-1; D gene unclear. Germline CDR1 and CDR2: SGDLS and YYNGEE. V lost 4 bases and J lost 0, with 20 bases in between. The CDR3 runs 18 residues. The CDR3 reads CASSNFGSLGGSYNEQFF. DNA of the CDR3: TGTGCCAGCAGCAATTTTGGCAGCCTAGGCGGCTCCTACAATGAGCAGTTCTTC.

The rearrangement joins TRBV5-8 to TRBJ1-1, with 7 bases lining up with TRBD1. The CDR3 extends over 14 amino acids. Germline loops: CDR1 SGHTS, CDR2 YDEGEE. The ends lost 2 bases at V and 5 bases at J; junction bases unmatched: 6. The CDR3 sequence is CASSFGDRATEAFF. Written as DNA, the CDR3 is TGTGCCAGCAGCTTCGGGGACAGAGCGACTGAAGCTTTCTTT.

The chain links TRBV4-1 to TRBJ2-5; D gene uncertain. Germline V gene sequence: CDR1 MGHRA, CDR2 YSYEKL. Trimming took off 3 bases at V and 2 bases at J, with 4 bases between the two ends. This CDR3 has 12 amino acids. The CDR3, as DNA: TGCGCCAGCAGCCACGTTCAAGAGACCCAGTACTTC. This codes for CASSHVQETQYF.

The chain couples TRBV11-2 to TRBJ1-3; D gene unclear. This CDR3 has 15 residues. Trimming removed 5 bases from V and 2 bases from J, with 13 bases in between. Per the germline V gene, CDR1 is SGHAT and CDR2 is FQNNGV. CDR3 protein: CASSLEFSTGNTIYF. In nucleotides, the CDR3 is TGTGCCAGCAGCCTTGAGTTTAGTACTGGAAACACCATATATTTT.

CDR3 sequence reads: CASSWGGTFENTEAFF. Here the CDR3 DNA reads TGTGCCAGCAGCTGGGGAGGGACATTTGAGAACACTGAAGCTTTCTTT. The chain couples TRBV5-4 to TRBJ1-1; maybe TRBD1 (6 bases). Germline lookup yields CDR1 SGHNT and CDR2 YYREEE (reference sequence). V gave up 3 bases and J gave up 1 base, with 16 bases separating them. The length of the CDR3 is 16 residues.

For the CDR3, the DNA is TGCGCCAGCAGCTTGGCCCGGGGGGAGACCCAGTACTTC. This gives the protein CASSLARGETQYF. V and J are TRBV5-1 and TRBJ2-5; TRBD2 might be the D (6 bases). Per germline, CDR1 SGHRS and CDR2 YFSETQ. The CDR3 is 13 amino acids. Between the trimmed V and J ends, which lost 0 bases and 5 bases, there was a span of 8 bases. The variable domain in full, with the rest retrieved from reference TRBV5-1 and TRBJ2-5, is KAGVTQTPRYLIKTRGQQVTLSCSPISGHRSVSWYQQTPGQGLQFLFEYFSETQRNKGNFPGRFSGRQFSNSRSEMNVSTLELGDSALYLCASSLARGETQYFGPGTRLLVL.

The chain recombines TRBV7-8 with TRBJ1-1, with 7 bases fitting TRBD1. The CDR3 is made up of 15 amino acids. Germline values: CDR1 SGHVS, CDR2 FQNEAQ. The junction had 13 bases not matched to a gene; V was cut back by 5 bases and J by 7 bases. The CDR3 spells CASSLTQGIIGEAFF. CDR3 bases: TGTGCCAGCAGCCTTACACAGGGGATTATAGGTGAAGCTTTCTTT. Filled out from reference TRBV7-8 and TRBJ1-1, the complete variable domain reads GAGVSQSPRYKVAKRGQDVALRCDPISGHVSLFWYQQALGQGPEFLTYFQNEAQLDKSGLPSDRFFAERPEGSVSTLKIQRTQQEDSAVYLCASSLTQGIIGEAFFGQGTRLTVV.

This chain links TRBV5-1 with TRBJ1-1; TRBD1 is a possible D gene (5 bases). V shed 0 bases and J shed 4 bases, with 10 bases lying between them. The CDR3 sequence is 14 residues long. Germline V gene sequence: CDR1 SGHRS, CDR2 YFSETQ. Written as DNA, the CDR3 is TGCGCCAGCAGCTTGGCGCAGGGAGGCACTGAAGCTTTCTTT. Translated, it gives CASSLAQGGTEAFF.

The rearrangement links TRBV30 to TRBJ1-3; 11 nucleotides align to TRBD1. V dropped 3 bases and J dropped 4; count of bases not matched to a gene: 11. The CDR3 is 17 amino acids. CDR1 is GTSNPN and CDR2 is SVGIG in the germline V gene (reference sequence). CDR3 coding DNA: TGTGCCTGGAGGGACCGGGACAGGGGGTTGAGGGGAAACACCATATATTTT. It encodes CAWRDRDRGLRGNTIYF.

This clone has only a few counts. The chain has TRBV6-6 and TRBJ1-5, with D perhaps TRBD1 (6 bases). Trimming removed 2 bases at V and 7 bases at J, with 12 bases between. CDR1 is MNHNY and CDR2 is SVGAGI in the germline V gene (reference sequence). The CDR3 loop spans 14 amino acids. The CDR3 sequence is CASSYGRGDQPQHF. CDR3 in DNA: TGTGCCAGCAGTTACGGGAGGGGGGACCAGCCCCAGCATTTT.

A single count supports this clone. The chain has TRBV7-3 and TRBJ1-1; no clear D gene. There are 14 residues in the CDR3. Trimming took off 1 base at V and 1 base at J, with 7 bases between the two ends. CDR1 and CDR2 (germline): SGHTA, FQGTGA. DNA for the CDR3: TGTGCCAGCAGCTTAAACGGCGGGAACACTGAAGCTTTCTTT. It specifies CASSLNGGNTEAFF.

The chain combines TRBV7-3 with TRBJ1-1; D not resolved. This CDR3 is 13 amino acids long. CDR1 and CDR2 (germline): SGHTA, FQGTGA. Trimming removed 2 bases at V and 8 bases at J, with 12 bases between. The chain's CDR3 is CASSLSPGGEAFF. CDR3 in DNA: TGTGCCAGCAGCTTATCTCCAGGTGGGGAAGCTTTCTTT.

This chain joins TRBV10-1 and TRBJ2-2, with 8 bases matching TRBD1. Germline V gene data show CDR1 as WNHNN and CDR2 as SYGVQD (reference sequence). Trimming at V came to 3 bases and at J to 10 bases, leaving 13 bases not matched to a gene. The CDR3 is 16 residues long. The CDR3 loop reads CASSDSLPGQATELFF. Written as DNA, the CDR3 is TGCGCCAGCAGTGACTCTCTTCCGGGACAGGCTACGGAGCTGTTTTTT.

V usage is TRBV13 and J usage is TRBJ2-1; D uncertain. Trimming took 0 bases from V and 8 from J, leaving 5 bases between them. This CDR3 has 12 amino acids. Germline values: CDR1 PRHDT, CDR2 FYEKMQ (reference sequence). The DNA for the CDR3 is TGTGCCAGCAGCTTAGGCCGCGATGAGCAGTTCTTC. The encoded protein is CASSLGRDEQFF.

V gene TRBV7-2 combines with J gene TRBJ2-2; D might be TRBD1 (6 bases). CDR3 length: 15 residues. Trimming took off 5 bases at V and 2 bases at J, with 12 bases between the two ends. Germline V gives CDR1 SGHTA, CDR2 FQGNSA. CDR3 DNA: TGTGCCAGCAGCCCGCGACAGGCCAACACCGGGGAGCTGTTTTTT. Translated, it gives CASSPRQANTGELFF.

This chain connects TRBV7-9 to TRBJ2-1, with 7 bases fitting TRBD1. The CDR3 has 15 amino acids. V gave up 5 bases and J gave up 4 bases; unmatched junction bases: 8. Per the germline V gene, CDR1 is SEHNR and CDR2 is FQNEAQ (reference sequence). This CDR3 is CASSEPGQTYNEQFF. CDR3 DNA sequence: TGTGCCAGCAGCGAACCGGGACAGACTTACAATGAGCAGTTCTTC.